This TCR beta chain was retrieved from a study of cytomegalovirus exposure and HLA in healthy donors. Concerning this clone: Its specificity is unknown.

Study outcomes and limitations: Association with HLA alleles at 0.05 false discovery rate was found for some 18,000 TCR beta sequences in a later analysis. A missense variant in DCLRE1C was later tied to TCR beta V- and J-gene trimming. Analyzed later, association rates of TCRs varied across HLA loci, with DRB1 most and HLA-C fewest.

Per the germline V gene, CDR1 is MNHEY and CDR2 is SVGAGI. The CDR3 runs 15 residues. The V gene lost 2 bases and the J gene lost 0 bases, with 10 bases spanning the gap. PCR used 60 Vbeta primers and 13 Jbeta primers. TCRdb keeps only in-frame clones here, not all; method: immunoSEQ multiplex PCR. The repertoire holds about 150,000 clones, about 80% seen once, with under 8.5% in the top ten. Unrecorded immune exposures were likely, despite nominal health at sampling. Material for sequencing was PBMCs. The genes are TRBV6-5 and TRBJ2-5; perhaps TRBD2 as D (5 bases). The source is a woman aged 45-60 years in good health and CMV-seropositive. This chain's CDR3 is CASSYAGAHQETQYF. In DNA form, the CDR3 reads TGTGCCAGCAGTTACGCGGGTGCGCACCAAGAGACCCAGTACTTC.